The 14 T cell receptor beta chains presented below share a single source sample, sequenced in a study of blood T cell repertoires in COVID-19. Produced via immunoSEQ multiplex PCR; TCRdb's table is partial and in-frame only. The top ten hold around 33% of the sample, which has 45,000 to 50,000 clones, 80% to 90% seen once. The source material was peripheral blood. The receptors originated from an elderly woman with COVID-19, enrolled during active disease.

V is TRBV6-6 and J is TRBJ2-1, with 7 nucleotides matching TRBD1. The CDR3 totals 16 residues. V was clipped by 2 bases and J by 2 bases; unmatched bases: 6. Germline CDR1 reads MNHNY; CDR2 reads SVGAGI (reference sequence). The CDR3 DNA reads as TGTGCCAGCAGTTACACGACAGGGTGGGCCTACAATGAGCAGTTCTTC. Protein sequence: CASSYTTGWAYNEQFF.

The CDR3 nucleotides are TGTGCCAGCAGACCTAGCGGGAGGTCGGGAGAGGAGACCCAGTACTTC. It yields the protein CASRPSGRSGEETQYF. This sequence joins TRBV21-1 and TRBJ2-5; the table assigns TRBD2, which was not confirmed against the DNA. TRBV21-1 is a pseudogene segment. The CDR3 has 16 amino acids.

This rearrangement joins TRBV7-3 to TRBJ1-2, with D perhaps matching TRBD1 (5 bases). V was shortened by 5 bases and J by 8 bases, with 18 bases between the two germline ends. CDR1 SGHTA and CDR2 FQGTGA come from the germline V gene. The CDR3 covers 14 residues. CDR3 in amino acids: CASSRFPGMGGYTF. CDR3 DNA: TGTGCCAGCAGCCGGTTCCCAGGGATGGGGGGCTACACCTTC.

This chain uses TRBV27 with TRBJ1-6; D gene ambiguous. The CDR3 consists of 14 residues. V was pared by 3 bases and J by 7 bases, with 10 bases between. The V gene's germline CDR1 is MNHEY and CDR2 SMNVEV (reference sequence). The DNA of the CDR3 is TGTGCCAGCAGTTTGCGGATCTCCAATTCACCCCTCCACTTT. Amino acid sequence: CASSLRISNSPLHF.

This clone was seen many times. The chain couples TRBV4-3 to TRBJ2-6, with D tentatively TRBD2 (5 bases). The CDR3 loop spans 17 amino acids. CDR1 and CDR2 from the germline V gene are LGHNA and YSLEER. Trimming pared 1 base from V and 0 bases from J, leaving 10 bases between. This CDR3 reads CASSQAGSSSGANVLTF. The DNA for the CDR3 is TGCGCCAGCAGCCAAGCGGGGTCGTCCTCTGGGGCCAACGTCCTGACTTTC.

The V and J genes are TRBV5-6 and TRBJ1-6; possibly TRBD1 for D (6 bases). The CDR3 spans 15 residues. From germline, CDR1 is SGHDT and CDR2 YYEEEE. V lost 2 bases and J lost 6, with 12 bases in between. The CDR3 nucleotides read TGTGCCAGCAGCTTAGACAGGACGTCTAATTCACCCCTCCACTTT. Its protein is CASSLDRTSNSPLHF.

The chain has TRBV5-1 and TRBJ2-7; the match to TRBD2 covers 8 bases. The germline CDR1 and CDR2 sequences are SGHRS and YFSETQ. Germline trimming cut 0 bases from V and 4 bases from J; bases unmatched to any gene: 12. The CDR3 length is 17 residues. The CDR3 loop reads CASSLAPRGSGEYEQYF. The DNA for the CDR3 is TGCGCCAGCAGCTTGGCCCCTCGTGGTAGCGGGGAATACGAGCAGTACTTC.

The rearrangement uses TRBV6-2 or TRBV6-3 and TRBJ2-3; 15 nucleotides agree with TRBD2. Germline CDR1 MNHEY, CDR2 SVGEGT. The V segment lost 2 bases and the J segment 0 bases; nucleotides outside the gene matches: 3. CDR3 size: 18 residues. CDR3 nucleotides: TGTGCCAGCAGTTACCTCGGACTAGCGGGAGGGAGCACAGATACGCAGTATTTT. Its protein product is CASSYLGLAGGSTDTQYF.

J is TRBJ1-2 and V is TRBV3-1 (or the pseudogene TRBV3-2), with 8 bases lining up with TRBD1. The CDR3 is 16 residues long. The V gene end was trimmed by 1 base and the J gene end by 4 bases; junction bases not matched to a gene: 8. The V gene's germline CDR1 is LGHDT and CDR2 YNNKEL (reference sequence). The CDR3 here is CASSQVTGGIRYGYTF. CDR3 sequence (DNA): TGTGCCAGCAGCCAAGTAACAGGGGGAATTCGCTATGGCTACACCTTC.

The chain employs TRBV3-1 (or the pseudogene TRBV3-2) and TRBJ2-4; TRBD2 aligns across 7 bases. This CDR3 contains 16 residues. CDR1 and CDR2 (germline): LGHDT, YNNKEL (reference sequence). V gave up 1 base and J gave up 4 bases; unmatched junction bases: 7. In DNA, the CDR3 is TGTGCCAGCAGCCAAGGCTCCGGGGGGAGAAAAAACATTCAGTACTTC. The encoded protein is CASSQGSGGRKNIQYF.

The chain links TRBV5-8 to TRBJ2-7; the match to TRBD1 covers 10 bases. The CDR3 has 16 amino acids. The V segment lost 0 bases and the J segment 2 bases; nucleotides outside the gene matches: 5. Germline values: CDR1 SGHTS, CDR2 YDEGEE. The CDR3 is CASSLGIGTGAYEQYF. The CDR3 DNA follows: TGTGCCAGCAGCTTGGGGATTGGGACAGGGGCCTACGAGCAGTACTTC. Combining the CDR3 with reference TRBV5-8 and TRBJ2-7 gives the whole variable domain EAGVTQSPTHLIKTRGQQATLRCSPISGHTSVYWYQQALGLGLQFLLWYDEGEERNRGNFPPRFSGRQFPNYSSELNVNALELEDSALYLCASSLGIGTGAYEQYFGPGTRLTVT.

V usage is TRBV25-1 and J usage is TRBJ2-1, with 9 bases that match TRBD1. CDR1 is MGHDK and CDR2 is SYGVNS in the germline V gene. The CDR3 is 15 residues long. The ends lost 8 bases at V and 4 bases at J; junction bases unmatched: 9. The DNA for the CDR3 is TGTGCCAGCTACCCGGACAGGGGACCTTACAATGAGCAGTTCTTC. Its protein product is CASYPDRGPYNEQFF.

In its sample, this clone was seen once. This chain's CDR3 is CASSPDRPQLGRAFF. CDR3 sequence (DNA): TGCGCCAGCAGCCCGGACAGGCCCCAGCTAGGTCGAGCTTTCTTT. V and J are TRBV5-1 and TRBJ1-1; 7 positions agree with TRBD1. Per germline, CDR1 SGHRS and CDR2 YFSETQ. V lost 4 bases to trimming and J lost 10 bases; unmatched junction nucleotides: 16. The CDR3 has 15 amino acids.

This clone was recorded many times. This rearrangement joins TRBV3-1 (or the pseudogene TRBV3-2) to TRBJ2-5; 7 bases map to TRBD2. The junction had 7 bases not matched to a gene; V was cut back by 4 bases and J by 2 bases. The CDR3 spans 15 residues. CDR1 is LGHDT, CDR2 YNNKEL, per germline (reference sequence). The CDR3 DNA reads as TGTGCCAGCAGCCCCCTTAGCGGGTTGCAAGAGACCCAGTACTTC. This translates into CASSPLSGLQETQYF.